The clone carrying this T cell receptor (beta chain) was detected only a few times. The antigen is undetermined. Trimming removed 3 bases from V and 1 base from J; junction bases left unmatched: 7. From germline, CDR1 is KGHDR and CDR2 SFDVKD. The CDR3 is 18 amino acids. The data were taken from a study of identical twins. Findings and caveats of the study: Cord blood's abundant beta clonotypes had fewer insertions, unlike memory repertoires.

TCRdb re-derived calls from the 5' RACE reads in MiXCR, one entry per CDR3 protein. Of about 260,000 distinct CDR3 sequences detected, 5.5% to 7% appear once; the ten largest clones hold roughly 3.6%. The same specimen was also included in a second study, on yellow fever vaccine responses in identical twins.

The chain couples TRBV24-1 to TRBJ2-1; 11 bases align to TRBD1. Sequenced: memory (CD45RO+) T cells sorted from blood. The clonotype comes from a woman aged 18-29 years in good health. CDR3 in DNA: TGTGCCACCAGTGATCACACGAGGGACAGGGGGTCCTACAATGAGCAGTTCTTC. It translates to CATSDHTRDRGSYNEQFF.